This T cell receptor (beta chain) was sequenced for a study of shared clonotypes between healthy human individuals. Study results and caveats: The study generally estimated greater richness for naive than memory subsets. Roughly 5% was the fraction of naive CD4 clonotypes found shared across a handful of donors.

TCRdb's copy holds only in-frame clones and misses some; the assay was immunoSEQ multiplex PCR. This table has about 110,000 clones, under 70% appearing once. Healthy and HIV-negative, the adult donors had no recent acute infections or vaccinations. The germline V gene has CDR1 MDHEN and CDR2 SYDVKM. CDR3 length: 15 residues. The junction had 5 bases not matched to a gene; V was cut back by 6 bases and J by 3 bases. Remarks on this clone: Its antigen is undetermined.

The TCR was taken from a woman aged 25 to 39 in good health. This chain links TRBV28 with TRBJ2-1; TRBD1 aligns across 10 bases. Sequencing was done on a sample of memory CD8+ T cells sorted from blood. Described subset: CD45RO+ cells pooled with CCR7-negative TemRA cells. The CDR3 bases are TGTGCCAGCAGCCCCGGGACAGGGGACTACAATGAGCAGTTCTTC. Its translation: CASSPGTGDYNEQFF. Based on the CDR3 plus reference TRBV28 and TRBJ2-1, the full variable domain is DVKVTQSSRYLVKRTGEKVFLECVQDMDHENMFWYRQDPGLGLRLIYFSYDVKMKEKGDIPEGYSVSREKKERFSLILESASTNQTSMYLCASSPGTGDYNEQFFGPGTRLTVL.